This T cell receptor beta chain was documented in a study of blood T cell repertoires in COVID-19. About the research overall: T cells, B-cell-depleted T cells, or PBMCs supplied cDNA or gDNA.

TCRdb keeps only in-frame clones here, not all; method: immunoSEQ multiplex PCR. The sample lists 63,000 or so clones; about three quarters were seen once. V shed 1 base and J shed 3 bases, with 7 bases lying between them. The CDR3 runs 14 residues. The germline V gene has CDR1 SEHNR and CDR2 FQNEAQ (reference sequence). The rearrangement uses TRBV7-9 and TRBJ1-3, with D unresolved. Sample: peripheral blood. This receptor was obtained from a human donor in a cohort sampled during active COVID-19. The CDR3 reads CASSLVLNGNTIYF. The CDR3 DNA reads TGTGCCAGCAGCTTAGTGTTAAATGGAAACACCATATATTTT.